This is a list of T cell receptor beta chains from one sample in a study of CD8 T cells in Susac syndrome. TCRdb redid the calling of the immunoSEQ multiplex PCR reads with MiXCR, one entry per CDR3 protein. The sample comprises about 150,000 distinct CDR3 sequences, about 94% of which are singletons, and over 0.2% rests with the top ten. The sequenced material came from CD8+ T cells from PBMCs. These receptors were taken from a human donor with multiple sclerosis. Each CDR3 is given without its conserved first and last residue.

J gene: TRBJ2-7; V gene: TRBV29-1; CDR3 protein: SVEKWGADLTYEQY
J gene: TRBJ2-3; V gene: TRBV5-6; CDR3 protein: ASSLGGAGTQY
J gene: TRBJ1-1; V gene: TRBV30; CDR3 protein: AWSAGVAYTEAF
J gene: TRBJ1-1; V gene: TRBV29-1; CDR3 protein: SPRRGNTEAF
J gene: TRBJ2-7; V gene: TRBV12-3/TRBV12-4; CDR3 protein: ASSLVRLAGLSYEQY
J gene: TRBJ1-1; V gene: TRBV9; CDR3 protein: ASSRGTGVNTEAF
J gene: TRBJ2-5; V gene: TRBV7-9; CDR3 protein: ASSFTDGSRETQY
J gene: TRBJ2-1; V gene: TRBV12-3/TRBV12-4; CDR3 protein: ASSFGGQGLSRHNEQF
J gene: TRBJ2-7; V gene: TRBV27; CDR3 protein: ASSLGQPYEQY
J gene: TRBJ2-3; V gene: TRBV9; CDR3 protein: ASSVGLQDSTDTQY
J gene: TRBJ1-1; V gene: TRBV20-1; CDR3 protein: SASREGKETEAF
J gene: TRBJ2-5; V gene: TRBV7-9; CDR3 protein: ASSWGTGGATGETQY
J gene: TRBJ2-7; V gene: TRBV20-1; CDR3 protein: SATPGPNYEQY
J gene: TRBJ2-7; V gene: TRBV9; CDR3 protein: ASSLEDRFSAYEQY
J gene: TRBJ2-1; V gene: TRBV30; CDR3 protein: AWSHVGREQF
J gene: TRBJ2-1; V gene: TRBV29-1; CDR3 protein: SATPGLEYNEQF
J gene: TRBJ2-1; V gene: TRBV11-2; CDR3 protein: ASSSPGGHNEQF
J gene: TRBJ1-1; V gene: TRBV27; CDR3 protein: ASSGHKNAEAF
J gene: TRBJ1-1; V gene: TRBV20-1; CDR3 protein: SARVPGAWNTEAF
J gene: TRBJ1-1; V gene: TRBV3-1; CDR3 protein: ASSQSPTGPTEAF
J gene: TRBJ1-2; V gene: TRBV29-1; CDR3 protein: SVTGTGVDGYT
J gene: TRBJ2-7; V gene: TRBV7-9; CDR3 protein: ASSLSRGNEQY
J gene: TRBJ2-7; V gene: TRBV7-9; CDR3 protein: ASSLSPGQGLSYEQY
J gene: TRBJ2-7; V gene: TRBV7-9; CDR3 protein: ASSRTSGGAYEQY
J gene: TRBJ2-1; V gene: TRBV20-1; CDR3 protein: SVPSSESSYNEQF
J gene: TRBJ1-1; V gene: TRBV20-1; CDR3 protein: SARQGSEAF
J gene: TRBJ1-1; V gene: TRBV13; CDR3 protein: ASRYFSNTEAF
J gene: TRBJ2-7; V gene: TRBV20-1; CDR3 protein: SDARGGACEQY
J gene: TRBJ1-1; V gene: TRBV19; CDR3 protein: ASSYHINTEAF
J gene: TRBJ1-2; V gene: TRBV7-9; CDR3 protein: ASSLGAGVEGYT
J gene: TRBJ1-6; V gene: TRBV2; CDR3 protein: ASSEWRIRVNSPLH
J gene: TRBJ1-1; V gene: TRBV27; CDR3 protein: ASTYKWGGTEAF
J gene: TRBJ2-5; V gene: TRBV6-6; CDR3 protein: ASSYSGETQY
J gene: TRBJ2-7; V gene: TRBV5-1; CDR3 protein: ASSSYPDSGTYEQY
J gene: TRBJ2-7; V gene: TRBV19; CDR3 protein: ASSIDLAPTYEQY
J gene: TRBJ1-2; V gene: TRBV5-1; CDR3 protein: ASSLEGPTTVYGYT
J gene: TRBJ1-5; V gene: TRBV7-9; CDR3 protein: ASGGIGQPQH
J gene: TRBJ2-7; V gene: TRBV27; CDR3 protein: ASSPSGGDRGYEQY
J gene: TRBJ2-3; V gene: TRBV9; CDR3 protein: ASSPDGLADTDTQY
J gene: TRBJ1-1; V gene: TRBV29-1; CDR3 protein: SVDGLSVTEAF
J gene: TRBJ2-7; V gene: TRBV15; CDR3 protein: ATSRVHDPGVESSYEQY
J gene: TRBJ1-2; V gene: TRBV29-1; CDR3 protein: SVADGLYGYT
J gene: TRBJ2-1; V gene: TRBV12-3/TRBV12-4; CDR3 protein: ASRPLGGLRNEQF